The 5 T cell receptor beta chains below come from one sample, sequenced in a study of low-dose radiotherapy and immunotherapy resistance in tumors. Alpha- and beta-chain coverage of first-strand cDNA came from TRAV- and TRBV-specific primers. TCR amplification used 20 to 25 PCR cycles, a constant-region primer and a V-primer adapter. TCRdb itself ran the reads through MiXCR, one entry per CDR3 protein. The table has 6,000 to 6,500 distinct CDR3 sequences, over 55% seen once; the top ten hold roughly 12%. All receptors derive from a human donor with advanced metastatic prostate, ovarian, gallbladder or colorectal cancer (not recorded which). This table probably holds off-target reads from a library built for another chain.

CDR3 nucleotide sequence: TGTGCCAGCAGGAGCTGGGGAGGACAGGGTTCTGAAAAACTGTTTTTT. Translating gives CASRSWGGQGSEKLFF. The chain uses TRBV7-3 and TRBJ1-4; TRBD1 aligns across 8 bases. After removal of 6 bases from V and 7 bases from J, the junction contained 13 bases not matched to a gene. CDR3 length: 16 residues. Germline CDR1 is SGHTA and CDR2 is FQGTGA.

V usage is TRBV5-1 and J usage is TRBJ1-2; D not certain. Germline V gene lookup returns CDR1 SGHRS and CDR2 YFSETQ. The CDR3 has 15 residues. The V end lost 4 bases, the J end lost 4 bases, and 17 bases lay between the germline ends. DNA of the CDR3: TGCGCCAGCAGCCGCTTAGGTGGGCAGACCTATGGCTACACCTTC. It codes for CASSRLGGQTYGYTF.

The V and J genes are TRBV29-1 and TRBJ1-1; 8 positions match TRBD1. The germline CDR1 and CDR2 sequences are SQVTM and ANQGSEA. The CDR3 contains 13 residues. V trimming: 4 bases; J trimming: 5 bases; junction bases outside the gene matches: 6. DNA of the CDR3: TGCAGCGTTGCCCAACAGGGGGATACTGAAGCTTTCTTT. This encodes CSVAQQGDTEAFF.

This chain joins TRBV5-1 and TRBJ2-1; 9 positions match TRBD2. Germline lookup yields CDR1 SGHRS and CDR2 YFSETQ. The CDR3 extends over 15 amino acids. Trimming removed 4 bases from V and 2 bases from J; junction bases left unmatched: 4. The CDR3 region has the DNA TGCGCCAGCAGCAGAGCGGGAGGTACCTACAATGAGCAGTTCTTC. It yields the protein CASSRAGGTYNEQFF.

This clonotype was counted once. This chain uses TRBV7-6 with TRBJ2-3, with a weak D call TRBD2 (5 bases). The germline gives CDR1 SGHVS, CDR2 FNYEAQ. Trimming stripped 4 bases from V and 1 base from J, with 9 bases between. The CDR3 contains 14 residues. CDR3 in DNA: TGTGCCAGCAGCTCCGGACTTGGCACAGATACGCAGTATTTT. Translating gives CASSSGLGTDTQYF.